This entry lists 24 T cell receptor beta chains sequenced from one sample in a study of a mutant IDH1 vaccine in newly diagnosed glioma. Noted time point: week 5, during vaccination. Each dose of the vaccine consisted of 300 ug of mutant IDH1 20-mer peptide, with topical imiquimod. Their recognized antigens are unknown. Repertoires were generated with immunoSEQ multiplex PCR, while TCRdb's copy carries only in-frame clones and drops some. This sample yields about 38,000 clones, of which 70% to 80% are seen a single time; around 5.5% belongs to the top ten. This material consisted of PBMCs, taken from a glioma patient whose treatment included an IDH1 peptide vaccine. Every receptor here comes from a man in his forties with glioma.

The CDR3 coding sequence is TGTGCCAGCAGCCTCCGGGAAGGGTACTACGAGCAGTACTTC. As protein: CASSLREGYYEQYF. V usage is TRBV6-5 and J usage is TRBJ2-7; D perhaps matches TRBD2 (5 bases). V lost 6 bases to trimming and J lost 3 bases, with 15 bases between them. The germline gives CDR1 MNHEY, CDR2 SVGAGI. There are 14 residues in the CDR3.

The CDR3 spells CASSLGRVSYNEQFF. The CDR3 DNA sequence: TGTGCCAGCAGCTTAGGCAGGGTGTCCTACAATGAGCAGTTCTTC. The chain uses TRBV7-8 and TRBJ2-1, with a tentative D call TRBD1 (5 bases). The CDR3 consists of 15 residues. V lost 1 base, J lost 1 base, and 8 bases lay in between. CDR1 is SGHVS, CDR2 FQNEAQ, per germline.

This chain links TRBV19 with TRBJ2-6; the D is unclear. V was clipped by 7 bases and J by 3 bases, with 7 bases between them. Germline CDR1 LNHDA, CDR2 SQIVND (reference sequence). This CDR3 comprises 13 residues. The CDR3 DNA follows: TGTGCCAGTACCCCATATGGGGCCAACGTCCTGACTTTC. It specifies CASTPYGANVLTF.

The table lists this clone with a few counts. The CDR3 sequence: CASSLAQQGREQYF. The CDR3, as DNA: TGTGCCAGCAGCTTAGCCCAACAAGGGCGCGAGCAGTACTTC. The chain uses TRBV7-9 and TRBJ2-7; D gene uncertain. V was shortened by 0 bases and J by 6 bases, with 12 bases between the two germline ends. The CDR3 is 14 residues long. Germline CDR1 is SEHNR and CDR2 is FQNEAQ (reference sequence).

This chain joins TRBV5-6 and TRBJ1-2; D not resolved. CDR1 SGHDT and CDR2 YYEEEE come from the germline V gene. V shed 4 bases and J shed 8 bases, with 18 bases lying between them. CDR3 length equals 14 residues. CDR3: CASSPPRVAQGYTF. In nucleotides, the CDR3 is TGTGCCAGCAGCCCCCCCCGTGTGGCGCAAGGCTACACCTTC.

The CDR3 region is CASSGDRGGQPQHF. The CDR3 bases are TGTGCCAGCAGCGGGGACAGGGGAGGTCAGCCCCAGCATTTT. V usage is TRBV7-2 and J usage is TRBJ1-5; 10 bases match TRBD1. V gave up 5 bases and J gave up 6 bases; unmatched junction bases: 4. CDR1 and CDR2 (germline): SGHTA, FQGNSA. CDR3 length: 14 amino acids.

This clone has only one observation. V usage is TRBV10-3 and J usage is TRBJ2-3; D may be TRBD1 or TRBD2 (7 bases each). The CDR3 has 16 amino acids. Germline V gene sequence: CDR1 ENHRY, CDR2 SYGVKD. The V end lost 0 bases, the J end lost 5 bases, and 15 bases lay between the germline ends. Written as DNA, the CDR3 is TGTGCCATCAGTGAGTCGACCAGGGGGGGCGGAGATACGCAGTATTTT. It is translated as CAISESTRGGGDTQYF.

The DNA of the CDR3 is TGTGCCAGCAGTGTAAGCCGGGGACCGCTAGGAGGCTACACCTTC. As protein: CASSVSRGPLGGYTF. The chain joins TRBV6-5 to TRBJ1-2; D might be TRBD1 (5 bases). The CDR3 spans 15 residues. Trimming took off 5 bases at V and 8 bases at J, with 21 bases between the two ends. Germline V gene data show CDR1 as MNHEY and CDR2 as SVGAGI.

The CDR3 DNA sequence: TGTGCCAGCAGCGTAGGACGGGCAGATACGCAGTATTTT. It translates to CASSVGRADTQYF. This chain links TRBV9 with TRBJ2-3; unclear D gene. V lost 0 bases and J lost 4, with 6 bases in between. Germline V gene lookup returns CDR1 SGDLS and CDR2 YYNGEE. This CDR3 comprises 13 residues.

The chain links TRBV5-4 to TRBJ1-6, with 7 bases lining up with TRBD1. CDR3 length: 15 residues. V was clipped by 4 bases and J by 6 bases; unmatched bases: 7. The germline V gene has CDR1 SGHNT and CDR2 YYREEE (reference sequence). CDR3 sequence reads: CASSTSGQTNSPLHF. Written as DNA, the CDR3 is TGTGCCAGCAGCACCTCGGGACAGACTAATTCACCCCTCCACTTT.

The V call is TRBV7-8, the J call TRBJ1-2, with 10 bases that match TRBD1. V was clipped by 5 bases and J by 5 bases; unmatched bases: 17. The CDR3 loop spans 18 amino acids. Germline CDR1 reads SGHVS; CDR2 reads FQNEAQ. Here the CDR3 reads CASSPPLRDRGIYYGYTF. The DNA for the CDR3 is TGTGCCAGCAGCCCTCCTTTAAGGGACAGGGGTATCTATTATGGCTACACCTTC.

The gene calls are TRBV2 and TRBJ2-2; 12 bases map to TRBD1. With V trimmed by 6 bases and J by 7 bases, 6 bases remained unmatched. Per the germline V gene, CDR1 is SNHLY and CDR2 is FYNNEI. This CDR3 comprises 15 residues. CDR3 in DNA: TGTGCCAGCAGAGGGGACAGGGGGCGAGGCGGGGAGCTGTTTTTT. As protein: CASRGDRGRGGELFF.

The V gene is TRBV5-1, the J gene TRBJ1-1; tentatively, D is TRBD1 (5 bases). Trimming left V 4 bases short and J 5 bases short, with 18 bases between. Looked up from germline, CDR1 is SGHRS and CDR2 is YFSETQ. There are 15 residues in the CDR3. CDR3 in DNA: TGCGCCAGCAGCCCCGCAGGGAGTCTGGAGACTGAAGCTTTCTTT. Encoded protein: CASSPAGSLETEAFF.

The J gene is TRBJ2-7, the V gene TRBV29-1; no clear D gene. The CDR3 sequence is 12 residues long. Trimming took off 4 bases at V and 0 bases at J, with 7 bases between the two ends. In germline, CDR1 is SQVTM, CDR2 ANQGSEA. CDR3 sequence (DNA): TGCAGCGTTGGGCACAGCTCCTACGAGCAGTACTTC. Protein product: CSVGHSSYEQYF.

Here the CDR3 DNA reads TGCGCCAGCAGCACGGAGCCGGGACAGCGCCTTCAATCGACCTACGAGCAGTACTTC. Translated, it gives CASSTEPGQRLQSTYEQYF. V is TRBV23-1 and J is TRBJ2-7; TRBD1 agrees at 7 bases. TRBV23-1 is reported as an ORF; its role is uncertain. The CDR3 spans 19 residues. J gave up 2 bases and V 6 bases, and 22 bases lay outside the gene matches.

This chain uses TRBV27 with TRBJ1-6, with TRBD1 matching 11 bases. The ends lost 4 bases at V and 12 bases at J; junction bases unmatched: 8. CDR1 and CDR2 from the germline V gene are MNHEY and SMNVEV (reference sequence). This CDR3 has 15 residues. CDR3 region: CASSSLGTGGQPLHF. CDR3 nucleotides: TGTGCCAGCAGTTCCCTGGGGACAGGGGGACAACCCCTCCACTTT.

As DNA, the CDR3 is TGTGCCACCACCTGGGGACAGGGGGTCACCTTC. Translating gives CATTWGQGVTF. This chain uses TRBV2 with TRBJ1-2; 11 positions agree with TRBD1. Germline trimming cut 10 bases from V and 13 bases from J; bases unmatched to any gene: 8. This CDR3 contains 11 residues. Germline CDR1 reads SNHLY; CDR2 reads FYNNEI.

The chain carries TRBV7-9 and TRBJ2-7; 7 bases map to TRBD1. The CDR3 is 14 amino acids. Germline V gene data show CDR1 as SEHNR and CDR2 as FQNEAQ (reference sequence). Trimming took 0 bases from V and 6 from J; bases not matched to a gene: 5. In nucleotides, the CDR3 is TGTGCCAGCAGCTTAGCCCCGGGACAGTTCGAGCAGTACTTC. It encodes CASSLAPGQFEQYF.

The chain employs TRBV18 and TRBJ1-2, with 12 bases lining up with TRBD1. Germline CDR1 reads KGHSH; CDR2 reads LQKENI. There are 17 residues in the CDR3. V lost 1 base and J lost 2; bases outside the gene matches: 5. CDR3 in amino acids: CASSPRGTGGANYGYTF. As DNA, the CDR3 is TGTGCCAGCTCACCACGGGGGACAGGGGGCGCGAACTATGGCTACACCTTC.

This chain joins TRBV27 and TRBJ2-1; maybe TRBD2 (7 bases). This CDR3 is built from 15 residues. Trimming removed 6 bases at V and 4 bases at J, with 16 bases between. CDR1 is MNHEY and CDR2 is SMNVEV in the germline V gene (reference sequence). The CDR3: CASRAGEGGYNEQFF. In nucleotides, the CDR3 is TGTGCCAGCAGGGCAGGGGAGGGAGGGTACAATGAGCAGTTCTTC.

The chain links TRBV2 to TRBJ1-2, with a possible D match to TRBD1 (5 bases). Trimming took off 6 bases at V and 1 base at J, with 12 bases between the two ends. The germline V gene encodes CDR1 SNHLY and CDR2 FYNNEI. The CDR3 contains 14 residues. The CDR3 bases are TGTGCCAGCAGGGTAGGGGAGCTTAACTATGGCTACACCTTC. It codes for CASRVGELNYGYTF.

The chain recombines TRBV4-2 with TRBJ2-1; the match to TRBD2 covers 11 bases. V lost 4 bases, J lost 12 bases, and 14 bases stayed unmatched. Germline V CDR1 and CDR2: LGHNA, YNFKEQ. This CDR3 has 16 residues. The CDR3 DNA is TGTGCCAGCAGCCCTAGCGGGGGGCTACTAATGACAGGGCAGTTCTTC. Translated, it gives CASSPSGGLLMTGQFF.

This clone was counted once. This chain connects TRBV19 to TRBJ1-3; D uncertain. The CDR3 extends over 14 amino acids. CDR1 and CDR2 (germline): LNHDA, SQIVND (reference sequence). The V gene lost 1 base and the J gene lost 0 bases, with 4 bases spanning the gap. CDR3 amino acids: CASSIAVSGNTIYF. The DNA for the CDR3 is TGTGCCAGTAGTATAGCAGTCTCTGGAAACACCATATATTTT.

The chain recombines TRBV19 with TRBJ1-1; 9 bases agree with TRBD1. This CDR3 region has 15 residues. The ends lost 5 bases at V and 0 bases at J; junction bases unmatched: 4. Germline CDR1 and CDR2: LNHDA and SQIVND (reference sequence). Here the CDR3 reads CASSARDRVNTEAFF. CDR3 DNA: TGTGCCAGTAGTGCCCGGGACAGGGTGAACACTGAAGCTTTCTTT.